Listed below are T cell receptor beta chains from one sample, sequenced in a study of cytomegalovirus exposure and HLA in healthy donors. Some clones are missing from TCRdb's copy, which holds only in-frame ones; the method was immunoSEQ multiplex PCR. The profile covers about 73,000 clones, with 65% to 85% appearing a single time and around 12% taken by the ten largest. The sequenced sample was PBMCs. Source of these receptors: a man aged 70-80 years in good health and CMV-seronegative. The CDR3 runs from the conserved cysteine through the conserved F or W. Fields, in order: clone size, D gene, J gene, V gene, CDR3 DNA, CDR3 protein. D genes are given only for firm matches. The size field is filled for only some rows; it gives once, few, many or a size class.

once	NA	TRBJ1-1	TRBV5-4	TGTGCCAGCAGCGAAGCGATTCCGAACACTGAAGCTTTCTTT	CASSEAIPNTEAFF
NA	TRBD2	TRBJ2-3	TRBV28	TGTGCCAGCAGTTTACGGGGGGGCGGCACAGATACGCAGTATTTT	CASSLRGGGTDTQYF
once	TRBD2	TRBJ2-3	TRBV10-1	TGCGCCAGCAGTCCAGAGGGACTAGCGGGAGGCCCCCATAGCACAGATACGCAGTATTTT	CASSPEGLAGGPHSTDTQYF
NA	TRBD1	TRBJ1-5	TRBV2	TGTGCCAGCAGCGGAACCGGGACAGAAATTCAGCCCCAGCATTTT	CASSGTGTEIQPQHF
few	NA	TRBJ1-1	TRBV5-1	TGCGCCAGCAGCTTACTGAAGAACACTGAAGCTTTCTTT	CASSLLKNTEAFF
NA	NA	TRBJ2-7	TRBV18	TGTGCCAGCAAAAATCCCCCTCCGGCCTACGAGCAGTACTTC	CASKNPPPAYEQYF
once	NA	TRBJ1-1	TRBV30	TGTGCCTGGAGTGCCATGCGTGGGGCCCCGAGGGCTTTCTTT	CAWSAMRGAPRAFF
NA	NA	TRBJ2-3	TRBV6-1	TGTGCCAGCAGTGAACAGGGCTCTAGTACGCAGTATTTT	CASSEQGSSTQYF
NA	TRBD2	TRBJ2-7	TRBV10-2	TGCGCCAGCAGTGAGGGCGGGGGGATCTCCTACGAGCAGTACTTC	CASSEGGGISYEQYF
NA	TRBD1	TRBJ1-5	TRBV28	TGTGCCAGCAGTCTTATAACCCACCGGACAGGGGGACATCAGCCCCAGCATTTT	CASSLITHRTGGHQPQHF
NA	NA	TRBJ2-7	TRBV6-1	TGTGCCAGCAGTGAGAGTGGTAACCTCTACGAGCAGTACTTC	CASSESGNLYEQYF
NA	NA	TRBJ1-1	TRBV21-1	TGTGCCAGCAGCAAAGCTCCGGACACTGAAGCTTTCTTT	CASSKAPDTEAFF
NA	TRBD1	TRBJ2-1	TRBV7-7	TGTGCTAGCAGCCATGGACAGGGTCAGGATGAGCAGTTCTTC	CASSHGQGQDEQFF
NA	NA	TRBJ2-2	TRBV30	TGTGCCTGGAGTAGATCCAGGGCTACCGGGGAGCTGTTTTTT	CAWSRSRATGELFF
NA	NA	TRBJ2-3	TRBV18	TGTGCCAGCTCACTTCGAGCTCCGGGAGCCCGAGATACGCAGTATTTT	CASSLRAPGARDTQYF
NA	TRBD1	TRBJ2-3	TRBV11-2	TGTGCCAGCAGCTTATTTCCCACCGGACAGGGTTTGGGAGATACGCAGTATTTT	CASSLFPTGQGLGDTQYF
NA	NA	TRBJ2-7	TRBV27	TGTGCCAGCTCTCGACAGGCCCTCTCCTACGAGCAGTACTTC	CASSRQALSYEQYF
NA	TRBD1	TRBJ1-1	TRBV7-9	TGTGCCAGCAGGGAGACAGGGGGGGACACTGAAGCTTTCTTT	CASRETGGDTEAFF